The 24 T cell receptor beta chains reported below all come from one sample, sequenced in a study of T cell responses to AZD1222 COVID-19 vaccine. Produced via immunoSEQ multiplex PCR; TCRdb's table is partial and in-frame only. Here the sample spans 200,000 to 300,000 clones, over 90% being singletons. Sequenced material: peripheral blood, taken on day 0 of AZD1222 vaccination. These receptors all stem from an adult in good health.

V and J are TRBV28 and TRBJ1-1, with unresolved D. Between the trimmed V and J ends, which lost 3 bases and 0 bases, there was a span of 14 bases. Germline V gene sequence: CDR1 MDHEN, CDR2 SYDVKM. This CDR3 is 16 amino acids long. As DNA, the CDR3 is TGTGCCAGCAGTTTTCCCACGGGCCCTATGAACACTGAAGCTTTCTTT. Translated: CASSFPTGPMNTEAFF.

The rearrangement links TRBV7-2 to TRBJ2-7; D gene uncertain. Germline V gene data show CDR1 as SGHTA and CDR2 as FQGNSA. There are 17 residues in the CDR3. The V gene lost 2 bases and the J gene lost 1 base, with 18 bases spanning the gap. The CDR3 region is CASSLKTLVGVSYEQYF. The CDR3 nucleotides are TGTGCCAGCAGCTTAAAAACCCTTGTTGGAGTTTCCTACGAGCAGTACTTC. The variable domain in full, with the rest retrieved from reference TRBV7-2 and TRBJ2-7, is GAGVSQSPSNKVTEKGKDVELRCDPISGHTALYWYRQSLGQGLEFLIYFQGNSAPDKSGLPSDRFSAERTGGSVSTLTIQRTQQEDSAVYLCASSLKTLVGVSYEQYFGPGTRLTVT.

The chain recombines TRBV3-1 (or the pseudogene TRBV3-2) with TRBJ2-7, with TRBD2 matching 10 bases. CDR1 LGHDT and CDR2 YNNKEL come from the germline V gene (reference sequence). Trimming cost V 4 bases and J 0 bases; bases outside gene matches: 3. This CDR3 has 15 residues. The CDR3 DNA reads TGTGCCAGCAGCCCCGGGACTAGCGCCTCCTACGAGCAGTACTTC. It encodes CASSPGTSASYEQYF.

The CDR3 spells CAIANEKLFF. The CDR3 DNA reads as TGTGCCATCGCAAATGAAAAACTGTTTTTT. The V gene is TRBV19, the J gene TRBJ1-4; D is unresolved. The germline CDR1 and CDR2 sequences are LNHDA and SQIVND (reference sequence). With 10 bases removed from V and 5 bases from J, the gap between germline ends came to 5 bases. The CDR3 runs to 10 residues.

CDR3 protein: CASSLLAGYNEQFF. CDR3 DNA: TGTGCCAGCAGTTTACTAGCGGGGTACAATGAGCAGTTCTTC. V gene TRBV28 combines with J gene TRBJ2-1; 9 bases are a match to TRBD2. CDR1 and CDR2 (germline): MDHEN, SYDVKM. With V trimmed by 2 bases and J by 4 bases, 0 bases remained unmatched. The CDR3 extends over 14 amino acids.

The chain recombines TRBV19 with TRBJ2-2; the D gene could be TRBD1 or TRBD2 (5 bases each). This CDR3 spans 15 amino acids. The ends were cut back, 8 bases at V and 1 base at J, with 14 bases in the middle. Germline V CDR1 and CDR2: LNHDA, SQIVND (reference sequence). CDR3: CASEPGTVNTGELFF. CDR3 in DNA: TGTGCCAGTGAGCCTGGGACGGTGAACACCGGGGAGCTGTTTTTT.

The chain couples TRBV19 to TRBJ1-2; TRBD1 aligns across 9 bases. The trim removed 5 bases at V and 5 bases at J, leaving 6 bases unmatched. Germline V CDR1 and CDR2: LNHDA, SQIVND (reference sequence). The length of the CDR3 is 14 residues. CDR3 DNA sequence: TGTGCCAGTAGTTTTGGGACAGGGAGTTATGGCTACACCTTC. Translation: CASSFGTGSYGYTF.

CDR3 region: CASSVGTLGRGEQYF. CDR3 bases: TGTGCCAGCAGCGTCGGGACTTTAGGTCGGGGCGAGCAGTACTTC. The V call is TRBV7-9, the J call TRBJ2-7; tentative D call: TRBD2 (6 bases). V was cut by 5 bases and J by 6 bases, with 20 bases left in between. The CDR3 contains 15 residues. The germline V gene has CDR1 SEHNR and CDR2 FQNEAQ (reference sequence).

The J gene is TRBJ1-6, the V gene TRBV9; 8 bases are shared with TRBD1. This CDR3 is 15 amino acids long. The junction had 6 bases not matched to a gene; V was cut back by 0 bases and J by 10 bases. Germline CDR1 is SGDLS and CDR2 is YYNGEE. The DNA for the CDR3 is TGTGCCAGCAGCGTAGAGGACAGGGTTAAATCACCCCTCCACTTT. This codes for CASSVEDRVKSPLHF.

This clone was seen a few times. The chain joins TRBV5-1 to TRBJ2-1; 15 bases line up with TRBD2. The CDR3 is 17 residues long. The V segment lost 0 bases and the J segment 6 bases; nucleotides outside the gene matches: 4. Per germline, CDR1 SGHRS and CDR2 YFSETQ. CDR3 loop: CASSLAGTSGGLNEQFF. The CDR3 DNA reads TGCGCCAGCAGCTTGGCTGGGACTAGCGGGGGGCTCAATGAGCAGTTCTTC.

The gene calls are TRBV4-2 and TRBJ1-5; D remains ambiguous. CDR1 LGHNA and CDR2 YNFKEQ come from the germline V gene. The V gene lost 0 bases and the J gene lost 5 bases, with 2 bases spanning the gap. This CDR3 region has 12 residues. The CDR3 coding sequence is TGTGCCAGCAGCCAAGAGGATCAGCCCCAGCATTTT. It is translated as CASSQEDQPQHF.

V gene TRBV19 combines with J gene TRBJ2-1, with TRBD2 matching over 8 bases. The germline gives CDR1 LNHDA, CDR2 SQIVND (reference sequence). The J segment lost 8 bases and the V segment lost 7 bases, leaving 7 bases of the junction unmatched. The CDR3 sequence is 13 residues long. DNA of the CDR3: TGTGCCAGTATTGGGACTAGAGGAGATGAGCAGTTCTTC. This gives the protein CASIGTRGDEQFF. Using reference TRBV19 and TRBJ2-1 for the parts outside the CDR3, the full variable domain is DGGITQSPKYLFRKEGQNVTLSCEQNLNHDAMYWYRQDPGQGLRLIYYSQIVNDFQKGDIAEGYSVSREKKESFPLTVTSAQKNPTAFYLCASIGTRGDEQFFGPGTRLTVL.

The chain employs TRBV15 and TRBJ2-7; unclear D gene. Trimming removed 5 bases at V and 0 bases at J, with 17 bases between. CDR3 length: 16 residues. Germline CDR1 reads LNHNV; CDR2 reads YYDKDF (reference sequence). The CDR3 DNA reads as TGTGCCACCAGCCCTGAAACTGTACTGACCTCCTACGAGCAGTACTTC. This sequence encodes CATSPETVLTSYEQYF.

V and J are TRBV5-1 and TRBJ2-2; D not certain. Trimming left V 5 bases short and J 5 bases short, with 13 bases between. This CDR3 comprises 14 residues. Looked up from germline, CDR1 is SGHRS and CDR2 is YFSETQ. The CDR3 nucleotides read TGCGCCAGCAGAACGGACCCGCAGACCGGGGAGCTGTTTTTT. This encodes CASRTDPQTGELFF. Looking up the rest from reference TRBV5-1 and TRBJ2-2 gives the full variable domain: KAGVTQTPRYLIKTRGQQVTLSCSPISGHRSVSWYQQTPGQGLQFLFEYFSETQRNKGNFPGRFSGRQFSNSRSEMNVSTLELGDSALYLCASRTDPQTGELFFGEGSRLTVL.

The chain has TRBV19 and TRBJ2-7; TRBD1 is a possible D gene (5 bases). CDR1 and CDR2 (germline): LNHDA, SQIVND (reference sequence). With 7 bases removed from V and 2 bases from J, the gap between germline ends came to 12 bases. This CDR3 has 13 amino acids. CDR3 region: CASMNRSPYEQYF. The CDR3 coding sequence is TGTGCCAGTATGAACAGGAGTCCCTACGAGCAGTACTTC.

V and J are TRBV9 and TRBJ1-5; 7 bases are a match to TRBD1. Germline CDR1 reads SGDLS; CDR2 reads YYNGEE. This CDR3 is 15 amino acids long. V shed 3 bases, J shed 6 bases, and the junction held 9 bases outside the gene matches. Written as DNA, the CDR3 is TGTGCCAGCAGCGCCCGGGACAGTGGGATTCAGCCCCAGCATTTT. It yields the protein CASSARDSGIQPQHF.

J is TRBJ2-3 and V is TRBV5-4; 8 nucleotides align to TRBD2. This CDR3 contains 13 residues. Germline V gene lookup returns CDR1 SGHNT and CDR2 YYREEE (reference sequence). V lost 4 bases to trimming and J lost 6 bases; unmatched junction nucleotides: 4. CDR3 residues: CASSQTSADTQYF. In nucleotides, the CDR3 is TGTGCCAGCAGCCAGACTAGCGCTGATACGCAGTATTTT.

To note about this clone: One end of the junction is discordant with germline, which a read error may explain. This chain links TRBV2 with TRBJ1-2; TRBD1 matches at 7 bases. In germline, CDR1 is SNHLY, CDR2 FYNNEI. This CDR3 has 12 residues. The CDR3 nucleotides read TGTGCCAGCCGTGAGGGGGCCTTGGGCTACACCTTC. It specifies CASREGALGYTF.

The chain joins TRBV6-5 to TRBJ1-1; D is uncertain. CDR1 and CDR2 (germline): MNHEY, SVGAGI. This CDR3 region has 15 residues. Trimming took 6 bases from V and 1 from J, leaving 15 bases between them. The CDR3 DNA reads as TGTGCCAGCAGGCGCTTCAGAAAGTCGAACACTGAAGCTTTCTTT. Amino acids: CASRRFRKSNTEAFF.

The J gene is TRBJ2-1, the V gene TRBV18; the match to TRBD2 covers 8 bases. Per germline, CDR1 KGHSH and CDR2 LQKENI. CDR3 length: 14 residues. After removal of 4 bases from V and 7 bases from J, the junction contained 6 bases not matched to a gene. The CDR3 coding sequence is TGTGCCAGCTCACGGGCTAGCGGGCGTAATGAGCAGTTCTTC. This encodes CASSRASGRNEQFF. Filled out from reference TRBV18 and TRBJ2-1, the complete variable domain reads NAGVMQNPRHLVRRRGQEARLRCSPMKGHSHVYWYRQLPEEGLKFMVYLQKENIIDESGMPKERFSAEFPKEGPSILRIQQVVRGDSAAYFCASSRASGRNEQFFGPGTRLTVL.

V usage is TRBV9 and J usage is TRBJ2-2, with D perhaps assigned TRBD1 or TRBD2 (5 bases each). The CDR3 has 17 residues. The V gene lost 0 bases and the J gene lost 1 base, with 13 bases spanning the gap. Germline V gives CDR1 SGDLS, CDR2 YYNGEE. CDR3 residues: CASSVGPPGGNTGELFF. In DNA, the CDR3 is TGTGCCAGCAGCGTAGGGCCCCCTGGGGGGAACACCGGGGAGCTGTTTTTT.

This chain uses TRBV15 with TRBJ1-2; D remains unclear. Between the trimmed V and J ends, which lost 0 bases and 3 bases, there was a span of 11 bases. The CDR3 sequence is 15 residues long. Germline CDR1 is LNHNV and CDR2 is YYDKDF (reference sequence). The DNA for the CDR3 is TGTGCCACCAGCAGAGATGGGCAGGCCGACTATGGCTACACCTTC. Encoded protein: CATSRDGQADYGYTF.

The genes are TRBV6-5 and TRBJ2-3, with TRBD2 matching 8 bases. Looked up from germline, CDR1 is MNHEY and CDR2 is SVGAGI. The CDR3 runs to 16 residues. V trimming: 0 bases; J trimming: 3 bases; junction bases outside the gene matches: 5. CDR3 nucleotide sequence: TGTGCCAGCAGTTACTCACCGGGAGGGCCGACAGATACGCAGTATTTT. Residues: CASSYSPGGPTDTQYF.

V and J are TRBV28 and TRBJ2-1; D might be TRBD1 (5 bases). V shed 3 bases and J shed 13 bases, with 10 bases lying between them. Germline V gene sequence: CDR1 MDHEN, CDR2 SYDVKM. The CDR3 has 11 residues. The CDR3 DNA is TGTGCCAGCAGTTTTGGCCAGGGACAGTTCTTC. Its translation: CASSFGQGQFF.